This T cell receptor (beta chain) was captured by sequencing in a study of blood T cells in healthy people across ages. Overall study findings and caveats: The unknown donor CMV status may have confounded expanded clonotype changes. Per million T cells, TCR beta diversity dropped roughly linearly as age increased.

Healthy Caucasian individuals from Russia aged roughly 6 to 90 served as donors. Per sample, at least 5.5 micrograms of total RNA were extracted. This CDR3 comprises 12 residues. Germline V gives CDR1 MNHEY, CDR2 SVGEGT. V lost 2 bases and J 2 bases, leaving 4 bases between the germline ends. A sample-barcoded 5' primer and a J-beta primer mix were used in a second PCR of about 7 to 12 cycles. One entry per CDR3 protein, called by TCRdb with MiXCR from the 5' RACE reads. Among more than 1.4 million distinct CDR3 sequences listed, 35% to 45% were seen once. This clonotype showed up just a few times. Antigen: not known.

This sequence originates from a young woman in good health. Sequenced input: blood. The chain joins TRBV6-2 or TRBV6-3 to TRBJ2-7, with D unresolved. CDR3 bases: TGTGCCAGCAGTTACCGGCCCTACGAGCAGTACTTC. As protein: CASSYRPYEQYF.